The T cell receptor beta chain described here comes from a study of T cell repertoires in cytomegalovirus infection. The wider study: Public TCR beta signatures indicated both CMV infection and matching HLA type.

Study-level findings and limits: CMV-specific TCR beta clonotypes restricted by HLA-C were the ones dominating the ex vivo response. Of the TCR beta families, the public ones yielded a cumulative frequency that identified carriers of CMV plus the relevant HLA.

CDR3 length: 13 amino acids. Germline lookup yields CDR1 LGHNT and CDR2 FRNRAP. V gave up 3 bases and J gave up 8 bases, with 11 bases separating them. TCRdb reprocessed the reads via MiXCR and lists one record per CDR3 protein. The sample carries 300,000 to 400,000 distinct CDR3 sequences, 15% to 20% recorded once. In the case of this clonotype: What it binds is not known.

The sequence was obtained from a human donor in good health (CMV status not recorded). Some clones in this sample may be carry-over from other donors' samples. The sequenced material came from PBMCs. This rearrangement joins TRBV12-5 to TRBJ1-5; D is unclear. CDR3 in DNA: TGTGCTAGTGGTTTTGGGGTGATGGAGCCCCAGCATTTT. This translates into CASGFGVMEPQHF.